The sequence of this T cell receptor (beta chain) was determined in a study of T cell responses to AZD1222 COVID-19 vaccine. The table came from immunoSEQ multiplex PCR; TCRdb's copy has only in-frame clones and leaves some out. The sample has about 90,000 clones, about 90% seen once. Whole-study findings and limits: The donor cohort was predominantly white British with a female majority, and clonal diversity may have been underestimated. CD4 TCRs covered the whole spike, strongest at regions 160-218 and 743-854.

This clone was recorded once. What it binds is unknown. Between the trimmed V and J ends, which lost 4 bases and 6 bases, there was a span of 12 bases. This CDR3 spans 13 amino acids. The sequencing here drew on peripheral blood, taken on day 0 of AZD1222 vaccination. J is TRBJ1-2 and V is TRBV12-3 or TRBV12-4; D possibly corresponds to TRBD1 (6 bases). The TCR comes from an adult in good health. CDR3 DNA sequence: TGTGCCAGCAGTTCGGACAGAGCTCATGGCTACACCTTC. Translation: CASSSDRAHGYTF.